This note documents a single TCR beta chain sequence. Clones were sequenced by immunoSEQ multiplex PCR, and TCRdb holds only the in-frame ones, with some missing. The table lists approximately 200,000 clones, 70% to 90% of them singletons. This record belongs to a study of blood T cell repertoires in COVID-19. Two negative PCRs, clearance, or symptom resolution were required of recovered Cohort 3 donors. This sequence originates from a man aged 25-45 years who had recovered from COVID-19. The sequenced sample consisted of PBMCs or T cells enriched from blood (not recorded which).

The chain's CDR3 is CSVSPQLNTEAFF. The CDR3 DNA is TGCAGCGTTTCACCACAGCTGAACACTGAAGCTTTCTTT. V and J are TRBV29-1 and TRBJ1-1, with D unresolved. V shed 5 bases and J shed 0 bases, with 10 bases lying between them. Germline CDR1 and CDR2: SQVTM and ANQGSEA. The CDR3 runs 13 residues.